This TCR beta chain comes out of a study of T cell repertoires in cytomegalovirus infection. This clonotype was found a few times. As yet, its antigen is unknown. Study results and limitations: In two of eight donors, the top clonotype was HLA-C-restricted CMV-specific.

The CDR3 extends over 16 amino acids. Germline V lookup: CDR1 SGDLS, CDR2 YYNGEE. V was clipped by 0 bases and J by 6 bases, with 16 bases between them. TCRdb used MiXCR to reprocess the reads, holding one entry per CDR3 protein. The sample carries 150,000 to 200,000 distinct CDR3 sequences, roughly 27% recorded once. Sequenced input: PBMCs. The source of this sequence is a human donor in good health (CMV status not recorded). Some clones in this sample may be carry-over from other donors' samples. The rearrangement links TRBV9 to TRBJ2-1; D tentatively fits TRBD1 or TRBD2 (6 bases each). The CDR3 here is CASSVAGGSYLNEQFF. Here the CDR3 DNA reads TGTGCCAGCAGCGTAGCCGGGGGCTCCTACCTCAATGAGCAGTTCTTC. The full variable domain, with the rest looked up from reference TRBV9 and TRBJ2-1, is DSGVTQTPKHLITATGQRVTLRCSPRSGDLSVYWYQQSLDQGLQFLIQYYNGEERAKGNILERFSAQQFPDLHSELNLSSLELGDSALYFCASSVAGGSYLNEQFFGPGTRLTVL.